This T cell receptor beta chain came from a study of blood T cells in healthy people across ages. General study findings and limits: Estimates of total diversity, which came from one million sequenced T cells, were considered to be underestimates.

Together with a sample-barcoded 5' primer, a J-beta primer mix was included in a second PCR lasting about 6 to 12 cycles. One entry per CDR3 protein results from TCRdb running MiXCR on the 5' RACE reads. Found here are over 750,000 distinct CDR3 sequences, around 25% of them singletons; the top ten hold more than 8%. This clonotype was seen more than once but under ten times. What it binds is not known. There are 16 residues in the CDR3. Germline-derived CDR1 and CDR2 are SGHRS and YFSETQ. Trimming took 1 base from V and 4 from J; bases not matched to a gene: 5. The same specimen was also included in a second study, on T cells of mothers and their children.

Source material: blood. The origin of this receptor is a boy under 18 in good health. The chain is built from TRBV5-1 and TRBJ2-1; 10 nucleotides align to TRBD2. The CDR3 sequence is CASSLTSGTPYNEQFF. CDR3 bases: TGCGCCAGCAGCTTGACTAGCGGGACCCCTTACAATGAGCAGTTCTTC.